The clone carrying this T cell receptor beta chain was seen a single time. The sample originates from a study of shared T cell receptors in the human thymus. Germline V gene lookup returns CDR1 SGHRS and CDR2 YFSETQ. The J segment lost 2 bases and the V segment lost 4 bases, leaving 15 bases of the junction unmatched. The CDR3 is made up of 17 amino acids. Assay: immunoSEQ multiplex PCR; the TCRdb copy retains only in-frame clones and omits some. This sample carries about 660,000 clones, about 89% of them seen once, and the ten largest clones take about 0.0094%. Separately, the same data were catalogued under a study of human thymus T cells.

The sequence came from a boy less than two years old with a congenital heart defect. The V call is TRBV5-1, the J call TRBJ2-7; 7 bases are a match to TRBD1. Specimen: thymocytes. CDR3 bases: TGCGCCAGCAGCGACTACGGGACAGCCCAGTCCCCCTACGAGCAGTACTTC. Encoded protein: CASSDYGTAQSPYEQYF.